The 2 T cell receptor beta chains given below trace back to one sample, sequenced in a study of T-cell reconstitution after alpha-beta-depleted transplantation in children. Construction of the TCRbeta library involved unique molecular identifiers. MiXCR was run by TCRdb on the PCR reads, yielding one entry per CDR3 protein. In the table there are approximately 350,000 distinct CDR3 sequences, 15% to 20% of which are singletons. The input for sequencing was PBMCs, mostly from graft donor cells, taken 360 days after TCRalphabeta/CD19-depleted stem cell transplant. Source of these receptors: a male patient aged 2 to 9 who had a stem cell transplant for acute lymphoblastic leukemia, so the T cells may come from the graft donor.

In this sample, this clonotype turned up many times. The rearrangement uses TRBV4-2 and TRBJ2-5, with unresolved D. CDR3 length equals 14 residues. V was cut by 2 bases and J by 5 bases, with 12 bases left in between. Germline CDR1 is LGHNA and CDR2 is YNFKEQ. CDR3 bases: TGTGCCAGCAGCCAAAAAGTAGGGTGGGAGACCCAGTACTTC. Amino acid sequence: CASSQKVGWETQYF.

Ten or more counts support this clonotype. The chain couples TRBV29-1 to TRBJ2-6; D might be TRBD1 or TRBD2, each matching 5 bases. The CDR3 length is 15 residues. Between the trimmed V and J ends, which lost 6 bases and 0 bases, there was a span of 12 bases. Per the germline V gene, CDR1 is SQVTM and CDR2 is ANQGSEA. CDR3 protein: CSVGAIVSGANVLTF. CDR3 sequence (DNA): TGCAGCGTCGGGGCCATCGTCTCTGGGGCCAACGTCCTGACTTTC.